Shown below are 16 T cell receptor beta chains from a single sample sequenced in a study of shared clonotypes between healthy human individuals. Method: immunoSEQ multiplex PCR; TCRdb's copy keeps in-frame clones and lacks some. Here the sample spans fewer than 1.8 million clones, 98% to 99% being singletons. What was sequenced was naive CD4+ T cells sorted from blood. Subset in this sample: CD45RA+ positively selected. The receptor source for this set is a man aged 25-40 years in good health.

A word on this clone: The sample holds other DNA sequences that translate to the same CDR3. The V gene is TRBV29-1, the J gene TRBJ1-3; D remains ambiguous. The CDR3 extends over 11 amino acids. V was pared by 3 bases and J by 4 bases, with 4 bases between. Germline V gives CDR1 SQVTM, CDR2 ANQGSEA. CDR3 in DNA: TGCAGCGTTGACCGGGGAAACACCATATATTTT. Translated, it gives CSVDRGNTIYF.

The rearrangement links TRBV5-1 to TRBJ2-1, with D unresolved. Trimming left V 3 bases short and J 7 bases short, with 17 bases between. Germline assignment: CDR1 SGHRS and CDR2 YFSETQ. The CDR3 runs to 15 residues. The CDR3 is CASSSSHNSLNEQFF. CDR3 coding DNA: TGCGCCAGCAGCTCATCCCATAACAGTCTTAATGAGCAGTTCTTC.

CDR3 DNA: TGTGCCAGCAGCTTAACTCCTAGCGGGAGCTACAATGAGCAGTTCTTC. This encodes CASSLTPSGSYNEQFF. The rearrangement uses TRBV7-3 and TRBJ2-1, with 10 bases fitting TRBD2. J gave up 3 bases and V 0 bases, and 2 bases lay outside the gene matches. This CDR3 is built from 16 residues. Per germline, CDR1 SGHTA and CDR2 FQGTGA. The complete variable domain, with remaining parts taken from reference TRBV7-3 and TRBJ2-1, reads GAGVSQTPSNKVTEKGKYVELRCDPISGHTALYWYRQSLGQGPEFLIYFQGTGAADDSGLPNDRFFAVRPEGSVSTLKIQRTERGDSAVYLCASSLTPSGSYNEQFFGPGTRLTVL.

V and J are TRBV5-1 and TRBJ2-1, with D maybe TRBD2 (6 bases). The germline V gene encodes CDR1 SGHRS and CDR2 YFSETQ. This CDR3 has 17 residues. V lost 0 bases, J lost 1 base, and 14 bases lay in between. For the CDR3, the DNA is TGCGCCAGCAGCTTGGTTGGAGGGAGTAAATCCTACAATGAGCAGTTCTTC. Translating it yields CASSLVGGSKSYNEQFF.

The chain uses TRBV11-3 and TRBJ2-7; tentative D call: TRBD2 (6 bases). Trimming cost V 5 bases and J 4 bases, with 18 bases left between them. Germline CDR1 is SGHNT and CDR2 is YENEEA. This CDR3 is built from 15 residues. The CDR3 DNA reads as TGTGCCAGCAGCCCGGTGGGCGGAGGGATATACGAGCAGTACTTC. Translated: CASSPVGGGIYEQYF.

The rearrangement joins TRBV5-1 to TRBJ1-2; D ambiguous. The length of the CDR3 is 13 residues. V lost 0 bases, J lost 6 bases, and 9 bases lay in between. Germline CDR1 SGHRS, CDR2 YFSETQ. DNA for the CDR3: TGCGCCAGCAGCTTGGGGGCCGGGGATGGCTACACCTTC. Translating it yields CASSLGAGDGYTF. The full variable domain, rest sourced from reference TRBV5-1 and TRBJ1-2, is KAGVTQTPRYLIKTRGQQVTLSCSPISGHRSVSWYQQTPGQGLQFLFEYFSETQRNKGNFPGRFSGRQFSNSRSEMNVSTLELGDSALYLCASSLGAGDGYTFGSGTRLTVV.

This chain links TRBV5-1 with TRBJ2-7; 9 bases align to TRBD2. The CDR3 length is 15 residues. Losses at the gene ends were 6 bases for V and 6 bases for J; bases not matched to a gene: 13. Per the germline V gene, CDR1 is SGHRS and CDR2 is YFSETQ. DNA for the CDR3: TGCGCCAGCACTTATCTAGCGGGAAGGGGCTCCGAGCAGTACTTC. Its translation: CASTYLAGRGSEQYF.

The chain recombines TRBV14 with TRBJ2-7; the match to TRBD2 covers 9 bases. The CDR3 is 16 residues long. Germline values: CDR1 SGHDN, CDR2 FVKESK. The V segment lost 2 bases and the J segment 2 bases; nucleotides outside the gene matches: 7. CDR3 sequence reads: CASSQKLAGTPYEQYF. CDR3 nucleotide sequence: TGTGCCAGCAGCCAAAAACTAGCGGGTACCCCCTACGAGCAGTACTTC.

The chain has TRBV5-1 and TRBJ2-1; no clear D gene. This CDR3 spans 15 amino acids. Trimming pared 0 bases from V and 8 bases from J, leaving 15 bases between. Germline values: CDR1 SGHRS, CDR2 YFSETQ. The CDR3 DNA reads as TGCGCCAGCAGCTTGGTCCTAGTACATATGGATGAGCAGTTCTTC. Translated: CASSLVLVHMDEQFF.

This chain links TRBV7-2 with TRBJ2-7; tentative D call: TRBD2 (6 bases). V gave up 5 bases and J gave up 4 bases, with 15 bases separating them. Germline lookup yields CDR1 SGHTA and CDR2 FQGNSA. The CDR3 consists of 14 residues. The CDR3 DNA sequence: TGTGCCAGCAGCACATACTCCCGGGAGTACGAGCAGTACTTC. Encoded protein: CASSTYSREYEQYF.

CDR3 DNA sequence: TGCGCCACCCGGGTAGGCCCCTACGAGCAGTACTTC. Translating it yields CATRVGPYEQYF. V and J are TRBV10-2 and TRBJ2-7; D gene ambiguous. Germline CDR1 and CDR2: WSHSY and SAAADI. The CDR3 extends over 12 amino acids. V lost 10 bases, J lost 2 bases, and 12 bases lay in between.

This clone was found once. J is TRBJ2-3 and V is TRBV5-1, with 8 nucleotides matching TRBD1. The CDR3 consists of 16 residues. With 4 bases clipped from V and 10 bases from J, the junction kept 17 bases outside the gene matches. Germline CDR1 SGHRS, CDR2 YFSETQ. CDR3 nucleotide sequence: TGCGCCAGCAGCCAGGGGGCTACCCCCCTAGATCCCGCGCAGTATTTT. Its translation is CASSQGATPLDPAQYF. The full variable domain, its missing parts supplied by reference TRBV5-1 and TRBJ2-3, is KAGVTQTPRYLIKTRGQQVTLSCSPISGHRSVSWYQQTPGQGLQFLFEYFSETQRNKGNFPGRFSGRQFSNSRSEMNVSTLELGDSALYLCASSQGATPLDPAQYFGPGTRLTVL.

V usage is TRBV10-2 and J usage is TRBJ2-7, with a weak D call TRBD1 (5 bases). This CDR3 contains 13 residues. Germline CDR1 WSHSY, CDR2 SAAADI. V was shortened by 3 bases and J by 2 bases, with 8 bases between the two germline ends. The CDR3 loop reads CASSEGQTYEQYF. CDR3 nucleotide sequence: TGCGCCAGCAGTGAAGGACAAACCTACGAGCAGTACTTC.

The chain uses TRBV9 and TRBJ2-7; the D is unclear. The CDR3 consists of 15 residues. Germline V lookup: CDR1 SGDLS, CDR2 YYNGEE. V shed 4 bases and J shed 6 bases, with 20 bases lying between them. The CDR3 sequence is CASSPQPSWSSEQYF. The CDR3 nucleotides read TGTGCCAGCAGCCCCCAACCCAGCTGGAGCTCCGAGCAGTACTTC.

This chain connects TRBV29-1 to TRBJ2-7; D remains unclear. Germline loops: CDR1 SQVTM, CDR2 ANQGSEA. The CDR3 covers 11 residues. Trimming pared 4 bases from V and 2 bases from J, leaving 6 bases between. CDR3 nucleotides: TGCAGCGTTGGGGAAACCTACGAGCAGTACTTC. Its translation is CSVGETYEQYF.

J is TRBJ1-1 and V is TRBV7-9, with a tentative D call TRBD1 (6 bases). The germline V and J ends were trimmed by 5 bases and 0 bases, with 13 bases remaining between them. CDR3 length: 15 amino acids. The germline V gene has CDR1 SEHNR and CDR2 FQNEAQ (reference sequence). The CDR3: CASSPQQGMNTEAFF. DNA for the CDR3: TGTGCCAGCAGCCCACAACAGGGTATGAACACTGAAGCTTTCTTT.